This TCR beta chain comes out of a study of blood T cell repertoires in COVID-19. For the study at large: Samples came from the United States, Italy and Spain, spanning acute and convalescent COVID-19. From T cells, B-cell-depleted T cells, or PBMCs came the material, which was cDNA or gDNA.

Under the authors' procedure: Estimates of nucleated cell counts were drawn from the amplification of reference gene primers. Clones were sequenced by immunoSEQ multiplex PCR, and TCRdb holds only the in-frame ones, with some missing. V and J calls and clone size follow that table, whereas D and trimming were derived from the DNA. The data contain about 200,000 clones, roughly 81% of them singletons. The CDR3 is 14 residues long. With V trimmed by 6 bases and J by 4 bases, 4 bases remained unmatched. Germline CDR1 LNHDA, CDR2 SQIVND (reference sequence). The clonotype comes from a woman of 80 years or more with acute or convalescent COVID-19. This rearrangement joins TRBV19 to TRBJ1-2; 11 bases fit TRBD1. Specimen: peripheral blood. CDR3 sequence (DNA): TGTGCCAGTAGGCCGGGACAGGGGGTCTATGGCTACACCTTC. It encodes CASRPGQGVYGYTF.